The text below deals with one TCR beta chain. These data belong to a study of blood T cell repertoires in COVID-19. Across the whole study: Researchers got acute and convalescent COVID-19 samples from the United States, Italy and Spain. T cells, B-cell-depleted T cells, or PBMCs provided the cDNA or gDNA that served as material.

Original handling: Reference gene primer amplification gave nucleated cell count estimates. The protocol was immunoSEQ multiplex PCR, while the TCRdb copy is restricted to in-frame clones and leaves out a portion. That table supplies the V and J calls and clone size; D and trimming were determined from the DNA. The data contain tens of thousands of clones, around 96% of them singletons. Germline assignment: CDR1 MNHGY and CDR2 SVAAGI. The V and J ends lost 0 bases and 10 bases respectively, with 28 bases between them. There are 20 residues in the CDR3. This chain joins TRBV6-9 and TRBJ1-6, with D hard to call. This receptor was taken from a human donor with active COVID-19. The donor label of this sample is uncertain. Sequencing was done on a sample of peripheral blood. The DNA of the CDR3 is TGTGCCAGCAGTTATTCCAGGCAGAAATCATTAGAATATTCCGGATCACCCCTCCACTTT. Protein product: CASSYSRQKSLEYSGSPLHF.